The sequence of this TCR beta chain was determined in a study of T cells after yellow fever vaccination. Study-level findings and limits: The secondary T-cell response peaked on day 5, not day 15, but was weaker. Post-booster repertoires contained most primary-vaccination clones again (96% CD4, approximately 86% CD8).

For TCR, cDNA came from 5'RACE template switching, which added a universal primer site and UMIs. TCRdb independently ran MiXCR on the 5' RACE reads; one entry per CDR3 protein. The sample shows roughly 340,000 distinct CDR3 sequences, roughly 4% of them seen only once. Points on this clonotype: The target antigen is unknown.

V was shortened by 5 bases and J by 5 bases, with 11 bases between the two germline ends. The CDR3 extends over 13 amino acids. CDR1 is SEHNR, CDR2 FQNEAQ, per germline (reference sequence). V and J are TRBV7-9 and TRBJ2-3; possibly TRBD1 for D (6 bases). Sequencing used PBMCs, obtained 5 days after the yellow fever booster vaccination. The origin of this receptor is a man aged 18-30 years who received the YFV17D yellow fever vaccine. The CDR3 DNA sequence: TGTGCCAGCAGCAACACAGGGATAGATACGCAGTATTTT. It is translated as CASSNTGIDTQYF.